This T cell receptor (beta chain) was sequenced in a study of cytomegalovirus exposure and HLA in healthy donors. Study background: The use of the same platform for the 130 or so validation repertoires and the 650 to 850 first-cohort repertoires was reported by a later analysis. General study findings and limits: The tendency of first-cohort TCR clusters to co-occur in the 110 or so validation repertoires emerged from a later analysis. Specific recognition of CMV antigens was confirmed in vitro for three chains (all CMV-associated). The study found most TCR sequences rare, yet found some public TCRs in many donors.

With regard to this clone: What it recognizes is unknown.

Germline V lookup: CDR1 SGDLS, CDR2 YYNGEE. Trimming pared 0 bases from V and 4 bases from J, leaving 7 bases between. The CDR3 spans 13 residues. Sequencing used immunoSEQ multiplex PCR; TCRdb keeps in-frame clones, though not all of them. The table includes about 54,000 clones, over 85% detected once. This TCR derives from a young woman in good health and CMV-seropositive. J is TRBJ1-1 and V is TRBV9; D is unresolved. The sequencing input was PBMCs. CDR3 coding DNA: TGTGCCAGCAGCGTAGGTCCGGGCACTGAAGCTTTCTTT. Its translation: CASSVGPGTEAFF.